The source of this T cell receptor beta chain is a study of identical twins. TCRdb used MiXCR to reprocess the 5' RACE reads, holding one entry per CDR3 protein. Of 550,000 to 700,000 distinct CDR3 sequences listed, over 20% are singletons. Germline V gene data show CDR1 as MGHRA and CDR2 as YSYEKL. This CDR3 has 17 residues. V lost 3 bases and J lost 3, with 19 bases in between. Separately, the same data were catalogued under a study of T cells expressing NK-cell markers.

This TCR derives from a woman aged 18 to 35 in good health. The specimen was PBMCs. The gene calls are TRBV4-1 and TRBJ2-3; TRBD2 is a possible D gene (5 bases). The CDR3 here is CASSQPLERGITDTQYF. CDR3 in DNA: TGCGCCAGCAGCCAGCCCCTGGAAAGAGGGATTACAGATACGCAGTATTTT.